This TCR beta chain was found in a study of blood T cell repertoires in COVID-19. Study-wide background: Sample material is recorded as cDNA or gDNA derived from T cells, B-cell-depleted T cells, or PBMCs.

Those enrolled, adults aged roughly 18 to 90 years, came from 20 to 25 US areas. Cohorts were determined from participant-reported clinical history. Method: immunoSEQ multiplex PCR; TCRdb's copy keeps in-frame clones and lacks some. This repertoire shows about 200,000 clones, approximately 88% found once; its top ten account for 6.5% to 9.5%. The material sequenced was PBMCs or T cells enriched from blood (not recorded which). The receptor's source is a woman between 18 and 29 years old who had recovered from COVID-19.

The CDR3 sequence is CASSIRPPGQFSGYGYTF. The CDR3 DNA follows: TGTGCCAGCAGCATACGTCCTCCGGGACAGTTCTCTGGCTATGGCTACACCTTC. The rearrangement uses TRBV7-9 and TRBJ1-2; 7 nucleotides align to TRBD1. This CDR3 region has 18 residues. Germline CDR1 SEHNR, CDR2 FQNEAQ (reference sequence). The V gene end was trimmed by 5 bases and the J gene end by 4 bases; junction bases not matched to a gene: 19.